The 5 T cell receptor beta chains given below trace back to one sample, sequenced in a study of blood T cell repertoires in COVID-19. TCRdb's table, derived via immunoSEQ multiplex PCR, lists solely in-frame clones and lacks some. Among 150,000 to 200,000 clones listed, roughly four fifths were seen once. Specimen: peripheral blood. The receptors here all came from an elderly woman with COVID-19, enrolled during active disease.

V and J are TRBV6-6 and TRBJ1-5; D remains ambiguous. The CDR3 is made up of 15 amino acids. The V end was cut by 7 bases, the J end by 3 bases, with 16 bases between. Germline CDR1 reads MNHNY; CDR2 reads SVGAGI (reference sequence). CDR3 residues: CASNRFREHNQPQHF. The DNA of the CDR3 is TGTGCCAGCAATCGATTCCGGGAGCACAATCAGCCCCAGCATTTT.

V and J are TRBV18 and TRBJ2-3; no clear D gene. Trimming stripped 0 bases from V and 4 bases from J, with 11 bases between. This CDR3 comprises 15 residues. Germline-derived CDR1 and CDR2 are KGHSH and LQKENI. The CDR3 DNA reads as TGTGCCAGCTCACCACCGGTCCGTGGCCCAGATACGCAGTATTTT. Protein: CASSPPVRGPDTQYF.

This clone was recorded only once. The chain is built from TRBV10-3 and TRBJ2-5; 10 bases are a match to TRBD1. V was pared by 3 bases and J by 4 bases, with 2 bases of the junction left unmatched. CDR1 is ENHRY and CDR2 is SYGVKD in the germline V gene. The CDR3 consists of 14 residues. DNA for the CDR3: TGTGCCATCAGTGATAGGACAGGGGGAGAGACCCAGTACTTC. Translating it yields CAISDRTGGETQYF.

Here the CDR3 DNA reads TGTGCCAGCAGTGAGGACAGGGTTCGAGGCTACACCTTC. As protein: CASSEDRVRGYTF. The chain is built from TRBV6-1 and TRBJ1-2; 8 positions agree with TRBD1. The CDR3 extends over 13 amino acids. J lost 8 bases, V lost 3 bases, and 5 bases had no gene match. The germline gives CDR1 MNHNS, CDR2 SASEGT.

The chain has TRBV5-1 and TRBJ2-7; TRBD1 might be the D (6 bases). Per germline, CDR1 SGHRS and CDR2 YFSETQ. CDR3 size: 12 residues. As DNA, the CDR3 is TGCGCGCTTCGTAGGGGGAAGGGCGAGCAGTACTTC. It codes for CALRRGKGEQYF.